Listed below are T cell receptor beta chains from one sample, sequenced in a study of blood T cell repertoires in COVID-19. TCRdb's copy holds only in-frame clones and misses some; the assay was immunoSEQ multiplex PCR. The table records around 4,700 clones, roughly four fifths of them present only once. The sequenced sample consisted of peripheral blood. The source is a man in his 70s with active COVID-19. The CDR3 runs from the conserved cysteine through the conserved F or W. Each record gives: V gene, J gene, D gene, clone size, CDR3 protein, CDR3 DNA. A D gene is named only where the DNA matches it firmly. Size is stated for part of the rows, as once, few or many counts, or as a class when the clone is expanded.

TRBV28	TRBJ2-1	NA	NA	CASRTTQTGFLDEQFF	TGTGCCAGCAGAACGACCCAAACAGGGTTCCTGGATGAGCAGTTCTTC
TRBV7-3	TRBJ1-2	TRBD1	NA	CASRAGTGTGGYTF	TGTGCCAGCAGGGCAGGGACAGGGACCGGCGGCTACACCTTC
TRBV2	TRBJ1-4	TRBD1	NA	CASSVQTGPNEKLFF	TGTGCCAGCAGTGTTCAGACAGGGCCAAATGAAAAACTGTTTTTT
TRBV6-1	TRBJ1-2	NA	NA	CASSEEGSQWEGYTF	TGTGCCAGCAGTGAAGAAGGCTCTCAATGGGAGGGCTACACCTTC
TRBV30	TRBJ1-5	NA	NA	CAWSGGLNQPQHF	TGTGCCTGGAGTGGAGGCCTTAATCAGCCCCAGCATTTT
TRBV5-1	TRBJ1-1	TRBD1	medium-sized	CASRQGTNTEAFF	TGCGCCAGTCGACAGGGGACTAACACTGAAGCTTTCTTT
TRBV9	TRBJ1-2	TRBD1	NA	CASSDQDREGYTF	TGTGCCAGCAGCGACCAGGACAGGGAAGGCTACACCTTC
TRBV7-6	TRBJ2-2	NA	once	CASSFVGELFF	TGTGCCAGCAGCTTTGTAGGGGAGCTGTTTTTT
TRBV7-9	TRBJ2-2	TRBD1	NA	CASLASGQPNTGELFF	TGTGCCAGCCTCGCTTCGGGACAGCCGAACACCGGGGAGCTGTTTTTT
TRBV28	TRBJ2-1	TRBD1	NA	CASRSGQGVPGGNEQFF	TGTGCCAGCAGGTCGGGACAGGGGGTCCCGGGGGGCAATGAGCAGTTCTTC
TRBV19	TRBJ2-5	TRBD2	NA	CASTETSGVGETQYF	TGTGCCAGTACCGAGACTAGCGGAGTGGGGGAGACCCAGTACTTC
TRBV19	TRBJ1-5	NA	NA	CASSVQGEQPQHF	TGTGCCAGTAGTGTCCAGGGTGAACAGCCCCAGCATTTT
TRBV19	TRBJ1-1	TRBD1	NA	CAVRTRGDTEAFF	TGTGCCGTTCGGACCAGGGGGGACACTGAAGCTTTCTTT
TRBV5-1	TRBJ1-3	NA	NA	CASSLASSGNTIYF	TGCGCCAGCAGCTTGGCATCCTCTGGAAACACCATATATTTT
TRBV5-6	TRBJ1-1	NA	few	CASSLGAYTEAFF	TGTGCCAGCAGCTTGGGGGCCTACACTGAAGCTTTCTTT
TRBV18	TRBJ1-5	TRBD1	NA	CASSPRQGLGTPQHF	TGTGCCAGCTCACCTAGACAGGGATTGGGTACGCCCCAGCATTTT
TRBV19	TRBJ2-5	TRBD2	NA	CASSDTSEETQYF	TGTGCCAGTAGTGATACTAGCGAGGAGACCCAGTACTTC
TRBV28	TRBJ2-7	TRBD1	NA	CATGTGGDYEQYF	TGTGCCACCGGGACAGGGGGTGACTACGAGCAGTACTTC
TRBV19	TRBJ2-6	NA	NA	CASKGRASGANVLTF	TGTGCCAGTAAAGGCAGGGCTTCTGGGGCCAACGTCCTGACTTTC
TRBV6-5	TRBJ1-5	NA	NA	CASTGHLSNQPQHF	TGTGCCAGCACAGGACACCTCAGCAATCAGCCCCAGCATTTT
TRBV5-1	TRBJ2-7	TRBD1	NA	CASSSIPGQGYDEQYF	TGCGCCAGCAGCTCCATACCGGGACAGGGATATGACGAGCAGTACTTC
TRBV7-8	TRBJ1-2	NA	NA	CASSQRRGADYGYTF	TGTGCCAGCAGCCAACGCAGGGGCGCGGACTATGGCTACACCTTC
TRBV19	TRBJ2-5	TRBD1	NA	CASAAISQGSQETQYF	TGTGCCAGTGCCGCAATCTCACAGGGGTCCCAAGAGACCCAGTACTTC
TRBV5-1	TRBJ1-4	TRBD1	NA	CASSLTGNLVATNEKLFF	TGCGCCAGCAGCCTGACAGGGAATTTAGTCGCAACTAATGAAAAACTGTTTTTT
TRBV7-2	TRBJ2-1	NA	NA	CASKSAGSYNEQFF	TGTGCCAGCAAGTCGGCGGGGAGCTACAATGAGCAGTTCTTC
TRBV3-1/TRBV3-2	TRBJ1-1	NA	NA	CASSSSTEMNTEAFF	TGTGCCAGCAGCTCATCGACAGAAATGAACACTGAAGCTTTCTTT
TRBV29-1	TRBJ1-3	NA	NA	CSVAFSAGAGNTIYF	TGCAGCGTTGCTTTCTCGGCAGGGGCTGGAAACACCATATATTTT
TRBV29-1	TRBJ2-7	NA	once	CSVLPGVRGSYEQYF	TGCAGCGTCCTACCGGGGGTCCGGGGCTCCTACGAGCAGTACTTC
TRBV11-2	TRBJ1-6	NA	NA	CASSLAQSGSPLHF	TGTGCCAGCAGCTTAGCACAAAGCGGTTCACCCCTCCACTTT
TRBV6-6	TRBJ1-5	NA	NA	CASSLDNQPQHF	TGTGCCAGCAGTCTAGACAATCAGCCCCAGCATTTT
TRBV2	TRBJ2-2	NA	NA	CASIWGDTGELFF	TGTGCCAGCATTTGGGGCGACACCGGGGAGCTGTTTTTT
TRBV7-2	TRBJ2-7	NA	once	CASSLEWNRAGEQYF	TGTGCCAGCAGCTTAGAATGGAACAGGGCCGGCGAGCAGTACTTC
TRBV5-8	TRBJ1-5	TRBD1	NA	CASSLGAGQGYNQPQHF	TGTGCCAGCAGCTTGGGGGCGGGACAGGGCTACAATCAGCCCCAGCATTTT
TRBV28	TRBJ2-7	NA	NA	CASSPTLGGYEQYF	TGTGCCAGCAGCCCTACACTCGGGGGCTACGAGCAGTACTTC
TRBV30	TRBJ2-1	NA	NA	CAWSVDSLVNEQFF	TGTGCCTGGAGTGTGGACAGTCTTGTAAATGAGCAGTTCTTC
TRBV2	TRBJ2-1	TRBD2	NA	CASREGTSAYYNEQFF	TGTGCCAGCAGGGAAGGGACTAGCGCCTACTACAATGAGCAGTTCTTC